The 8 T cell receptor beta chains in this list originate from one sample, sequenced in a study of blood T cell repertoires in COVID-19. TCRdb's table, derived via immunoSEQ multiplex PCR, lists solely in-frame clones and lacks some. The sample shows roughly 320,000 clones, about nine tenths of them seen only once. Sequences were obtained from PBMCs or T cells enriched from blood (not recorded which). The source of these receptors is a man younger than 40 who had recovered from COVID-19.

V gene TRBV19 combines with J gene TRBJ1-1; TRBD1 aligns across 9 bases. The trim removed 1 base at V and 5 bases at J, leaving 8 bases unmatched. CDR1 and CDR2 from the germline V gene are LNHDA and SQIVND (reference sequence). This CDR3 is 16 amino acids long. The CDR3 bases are TGTGCCAGTAGTATAGCCCCACAGGGGGCATGGACTGAAGCTTTCTTT. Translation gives CASSIAPQGAWTEAFF.

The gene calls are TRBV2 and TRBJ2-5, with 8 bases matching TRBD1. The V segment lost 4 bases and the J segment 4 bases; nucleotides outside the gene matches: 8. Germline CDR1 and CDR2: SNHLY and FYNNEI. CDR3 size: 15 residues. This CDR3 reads CASSARQGTGETQYF. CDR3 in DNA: TGTGCCAGCAGTGCGCGACAGGGGACGGGAGAGACCCAGTACTTC. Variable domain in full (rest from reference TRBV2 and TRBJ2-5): EPEVTQTPSHQVTQMGQEVILRCVPISNHLYFYWYRQILGQKVEFLVSFYNNEISEKSEIFDDQFSVERPDGSNFTLKIRSTKLEDSAMYFCASSARQGTGETQYFGPGTRLLVL.

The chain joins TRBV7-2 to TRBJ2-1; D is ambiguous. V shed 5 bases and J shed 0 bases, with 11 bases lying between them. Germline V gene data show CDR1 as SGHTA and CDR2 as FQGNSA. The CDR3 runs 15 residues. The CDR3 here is CASSKTFSSYNEQFF. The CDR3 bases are TGTGCCAGCAGCAAGACTTTCAGCTCCTACAATGAGCAGTTCTTC.

The CDR3 loop reads CASSKGASGRIADTQYF. DNA for the CDR3: TGTGCCAGCAGCAAAGGGGCTAGCGGGAGGATCGCAGATACGCAGTATTTT. The rearrangement uses TRBV7-6 and TRBJ2-3, with 11 bases identical to TRBD2. The germline V gene encodes CDR1 SGHVS and CDR2 FNYEAQ. This CDR3 has 17 residues. V was pared by 5 bases and J by 4 bases, with 11 bases of the junction left unmatched.

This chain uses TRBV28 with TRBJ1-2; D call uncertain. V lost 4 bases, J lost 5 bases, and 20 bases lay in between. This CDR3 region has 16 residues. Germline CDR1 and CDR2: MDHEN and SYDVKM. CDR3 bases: TGTGCCAGCAGTTCCCTGTTGGGAGGGAAAGGGTATGGCTACACCTTC. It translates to CASSSLLGGKGYGYTF.

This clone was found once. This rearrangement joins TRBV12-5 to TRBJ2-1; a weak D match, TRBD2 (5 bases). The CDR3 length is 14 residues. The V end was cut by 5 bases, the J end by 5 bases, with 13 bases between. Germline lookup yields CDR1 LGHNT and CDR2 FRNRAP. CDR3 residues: CASGGEHLDNEQFF. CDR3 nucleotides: TGTGCTAGTGGTGGGGAGCACTTAGACAATGAGCAGTTCTTC.

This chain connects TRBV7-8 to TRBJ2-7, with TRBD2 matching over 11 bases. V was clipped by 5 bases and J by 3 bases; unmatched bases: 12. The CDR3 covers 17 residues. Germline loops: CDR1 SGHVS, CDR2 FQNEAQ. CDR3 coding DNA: TGTGCCAGCAGCCTCCCCGGACTAGCGGGTGAGGGCTACGAGCAGTACTTC. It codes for CASSLPGLAGEGYEQYF.

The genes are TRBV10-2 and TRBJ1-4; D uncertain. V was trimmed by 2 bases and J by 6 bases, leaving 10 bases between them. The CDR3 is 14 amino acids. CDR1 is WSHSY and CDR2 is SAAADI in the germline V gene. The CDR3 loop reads CASSEGPRHEKLFF. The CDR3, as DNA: TGCGCCAGCAGTGAGGGGCCCAGGCATGAAAAACTGTTTTTT.